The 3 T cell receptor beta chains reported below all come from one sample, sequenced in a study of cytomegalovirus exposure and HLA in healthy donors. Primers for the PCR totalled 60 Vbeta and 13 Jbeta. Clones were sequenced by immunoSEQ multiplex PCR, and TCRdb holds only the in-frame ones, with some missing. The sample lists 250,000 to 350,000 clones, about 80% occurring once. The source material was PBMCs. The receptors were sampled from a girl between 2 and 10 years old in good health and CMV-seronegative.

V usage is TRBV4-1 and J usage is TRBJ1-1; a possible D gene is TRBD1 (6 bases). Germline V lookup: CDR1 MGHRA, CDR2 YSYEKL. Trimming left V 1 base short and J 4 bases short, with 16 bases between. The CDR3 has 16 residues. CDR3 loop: CASSQVYEQGGTEAFF. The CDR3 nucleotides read TGCGCCAGCAGCCAAGTTTACGAACAGGGCGGCACTGAAGCTTTCTTT.

CDR3 nucleotide sequence: TGTGCCAGCCAGCCAGGCTCTGGAAACACCATATATTTT. It is translated as CASQPGSGNTIYF. The chain carries TRBV28 and TRBJ1-3; D is unresolved. The length of the CDR3 is 13 residues. Germline V gene sequence: CDR1 MDHEN, CDR2 SYDVKM. V gave up 8 bases and J gave up 0 bases, with 8 bases separating them.

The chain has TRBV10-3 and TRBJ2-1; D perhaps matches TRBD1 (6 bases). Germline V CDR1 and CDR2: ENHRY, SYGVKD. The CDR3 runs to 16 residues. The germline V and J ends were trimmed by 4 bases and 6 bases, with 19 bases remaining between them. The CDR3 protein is CAISGQDSIGGNEQFF. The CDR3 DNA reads TGTGCCATCAGTGGACAGGACAGTATTGGTGGCAATGAGCAGTTCTTC.